Reported below is one T cell receptor beta chain. Antigen: not known. A far larger clone lies a single base away; this is likely a read error. In the same sample, other DNA sequences code for this CDR3. This record comes from a study of shared clonotypes between healthy human individuals. TCRdb keeps only in-frame clones here, not all; method: immunoSEQ multiplex PCR. The sample lists approximately 320,000 clones; around 72% were seen once. The CDR3 sequence is 13 residues long. V lost 1 base and J lost 1, with 4 bases in between. Germline values: CDR1 SGHVS, CDR2 FQNEAQ. General study results and limits: Clonotypes that were shared across a handful of donors made up around 5% of naive CD4 clonotypes.

The clonotype originates from a man under 40 in good health. The chain links TRBV7-8 to TRBJ1-1; D unresolved. Sequences were obtained from memory CD4+ T cells sorted from blood. Subset noted: CD45RA-negative fraction. Here the CDR3 reads CASSLGANTEAFF. The DNA of the CDR3 is TGTGCCAGCAGCTTAGGGGCGAACACTGAAGCTTTCTTT.